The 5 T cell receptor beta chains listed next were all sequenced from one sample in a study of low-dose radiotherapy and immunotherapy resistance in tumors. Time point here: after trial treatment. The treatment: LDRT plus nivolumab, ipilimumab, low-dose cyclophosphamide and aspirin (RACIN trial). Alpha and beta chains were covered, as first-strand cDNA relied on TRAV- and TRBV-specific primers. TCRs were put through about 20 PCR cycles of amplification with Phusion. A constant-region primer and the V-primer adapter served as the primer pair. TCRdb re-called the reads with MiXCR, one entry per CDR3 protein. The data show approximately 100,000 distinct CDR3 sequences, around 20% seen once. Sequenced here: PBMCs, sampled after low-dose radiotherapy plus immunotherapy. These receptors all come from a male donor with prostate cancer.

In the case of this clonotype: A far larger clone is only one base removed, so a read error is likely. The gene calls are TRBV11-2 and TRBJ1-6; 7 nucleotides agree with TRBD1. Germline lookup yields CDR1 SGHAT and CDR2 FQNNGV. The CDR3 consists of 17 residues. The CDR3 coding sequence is TGTGTCAGCAGCTTGGGCCGGGACAGCTCCTATAATTCACCCCTCCACTTT. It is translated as CVSSLGRDSSYNSPLHF.

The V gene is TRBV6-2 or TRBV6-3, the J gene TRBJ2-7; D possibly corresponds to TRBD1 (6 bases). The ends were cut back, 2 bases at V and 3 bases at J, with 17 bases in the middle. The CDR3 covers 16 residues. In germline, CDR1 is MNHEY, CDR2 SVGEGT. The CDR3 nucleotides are TGTGCCAGCAGTTACCCCTCCCGGGACAATAGCTACGAGCAGTACTTC. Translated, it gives CASSYPSRDNSYEQYF.

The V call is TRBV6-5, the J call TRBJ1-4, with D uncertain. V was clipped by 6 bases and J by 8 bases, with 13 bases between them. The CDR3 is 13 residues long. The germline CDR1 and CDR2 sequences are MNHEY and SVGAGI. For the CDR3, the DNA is TGTGCCAGCAGCCGTTCAGAAGCCGAAAAACTGTTTTTT. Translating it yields CASSRSEAEKLFF.

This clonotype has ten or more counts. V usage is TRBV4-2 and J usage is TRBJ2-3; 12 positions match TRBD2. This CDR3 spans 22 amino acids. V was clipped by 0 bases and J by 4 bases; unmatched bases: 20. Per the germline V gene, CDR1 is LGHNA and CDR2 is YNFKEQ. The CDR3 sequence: CASSQDIPSNGLAGSPADTQYF. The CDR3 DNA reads TGTGCCAGCAGCCAAGATATCCCTTCCAACGGACTAGCGGGGTCCCCGGCAGATACGCAGTATTTT.

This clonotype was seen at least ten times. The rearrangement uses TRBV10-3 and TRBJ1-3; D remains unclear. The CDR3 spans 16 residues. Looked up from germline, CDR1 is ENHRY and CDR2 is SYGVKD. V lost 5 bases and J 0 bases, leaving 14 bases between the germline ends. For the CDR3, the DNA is TGTGCCATCAGTATTTTTACGGGCCCCTCTGGAAACACCATATATTTT. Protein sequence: CAISIFTGPSGNTIYF.